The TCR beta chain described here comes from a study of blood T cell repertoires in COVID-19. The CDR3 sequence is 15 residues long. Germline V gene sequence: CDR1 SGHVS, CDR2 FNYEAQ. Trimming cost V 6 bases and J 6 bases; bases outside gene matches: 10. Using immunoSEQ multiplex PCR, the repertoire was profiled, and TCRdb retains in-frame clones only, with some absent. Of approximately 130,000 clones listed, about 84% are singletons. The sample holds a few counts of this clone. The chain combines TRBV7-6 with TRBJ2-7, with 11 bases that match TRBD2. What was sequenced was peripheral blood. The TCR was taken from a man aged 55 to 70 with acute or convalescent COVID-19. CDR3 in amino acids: CASRPTSGSDREQYF. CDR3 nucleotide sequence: TGTGCCAGCAGACCAACTAGCGGGAGCGATCGCGAGCAGTACTTC.